The clone carrying this T cell receptor beta chain was seen only once. What it binds is unknown. The sample belongs to a study of Ad26.COV2.S vaccination and SARS-CoV-2 variants. Study background: The donor belonged to the COV1001 Ad26.COV2.S trial arm. Dosing was one shot or two shots 56 days apart. Regarding the study as a whole: Possible underestimation of total T cell responses by the TCR breadth and depth analyses was noted. A substantial breadth of spike-specific CD8+ and CD4+ T cell responses after vaccination has been reported.

Clones were sequenced by immunoSEQ multiplex PCR, and TCRdb holds only the in-frame ones, with some missing. The sample carries around 250,000 clones, 70% to 90% recorded once. Treatment specified: 19 received Ad26.COV2.S at low or high dose, single or two shots; several received placebo; per-sample allocation not given. Sampling was done on day 63 after the first vaccine or placebo injection. This clonotype originated in a person aged 18-60 years who received the Ad26.COV2.S COVID-19 vaccine or a placebo. Sequencing used peripheral blood, obtained in a trial of Ad26.COV2.S vaccine versus placebo.

The chain's CDR3 is CASSLTREGYNEQFF. The CDR3 region has the DNA TGTGCCAGCAGCTTAACCCGGGAGGGCTACAATGAGCAGTTCTTC. V is TRBV7-3 and J is TRBJ2-1; 8 bases fit TRBD2. Germline-derived CDR1 and CDR2 are SGHTA and FQGTGA. The CDR3 is 15 amino acids. V was pared by 0 bases and J by 3 bases, with 1 base of the junction left unmatched. Supplemented by reference TRBV7-3 and TRBJ2-1, the full variable domain reads GAGVSQTPSNKVTEKGKYVELRCDPISGHTALYWYRQSLGQGPEFLIYFQGTGAADDSGLPNDRFFAVRPEGSVSTLKIQRTERGDSAVYLCASSLTREGYNEQFFGPGTRLTVL.